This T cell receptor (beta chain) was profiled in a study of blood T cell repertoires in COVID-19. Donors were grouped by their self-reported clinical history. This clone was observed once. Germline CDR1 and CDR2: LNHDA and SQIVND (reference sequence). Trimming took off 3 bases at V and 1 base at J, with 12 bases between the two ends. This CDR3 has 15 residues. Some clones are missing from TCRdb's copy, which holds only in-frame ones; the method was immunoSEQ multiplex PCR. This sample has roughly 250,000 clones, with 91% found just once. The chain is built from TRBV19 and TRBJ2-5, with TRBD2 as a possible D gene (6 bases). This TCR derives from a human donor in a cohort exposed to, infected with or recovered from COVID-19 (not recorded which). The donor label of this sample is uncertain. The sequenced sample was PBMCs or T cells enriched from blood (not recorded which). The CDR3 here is CASSIGGETQETQYF. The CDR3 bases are TGTGCCAGTAGTATTGGCGGGGAGACCCAAGAGACCCAGTACTTC.